This T cell receptor beta chain was sequenced during a study of early T cells in non-severe SARS-CoV-2 infection. Only a few counts were recorded for this clonotype. Unique molecular identifiers were affixed to single, distinct cDNA molecules. One entry per CDR3 protein, called by TCRdb with MiXCR from the 5' RACE reads. The table has some 50,000 distinct CDR3 sequences, less than 9.5% seen once. This CDR3 has 15 residues. CDR1 and CDR2 (germline): SNHLY, FYNNEI. Trimming at V came to 0 bases and at J to 10 bases, leaving 6 bases not matched to a gene. The clonotype was recovered from an adult who was a healthcare worker with PCR-confirmed SARS-CoV-2 infection or an uninfected control (not recorded which). The chain joins TRBV2 to TRBJ2-1; 10 bases line up with TRBD2. Sequenced here: whole blood, sampled at baseline. In nucleotides, the CDR3 is TGTGCCAGCAGTGAAGCTAGCGGGAGGACCCGGGAGCAGTTCTTC. Its protein is CASSEASGRTREQFF.